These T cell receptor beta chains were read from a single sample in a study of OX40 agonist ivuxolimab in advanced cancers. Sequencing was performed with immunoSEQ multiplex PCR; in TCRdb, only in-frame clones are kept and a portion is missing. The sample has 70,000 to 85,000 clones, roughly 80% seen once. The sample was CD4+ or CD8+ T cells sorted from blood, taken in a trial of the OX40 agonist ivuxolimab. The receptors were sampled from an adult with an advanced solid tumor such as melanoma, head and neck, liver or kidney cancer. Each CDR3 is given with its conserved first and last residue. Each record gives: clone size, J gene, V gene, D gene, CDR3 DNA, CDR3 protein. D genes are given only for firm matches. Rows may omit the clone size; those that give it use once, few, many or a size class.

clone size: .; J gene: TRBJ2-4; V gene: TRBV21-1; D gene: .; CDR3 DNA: TGTGCCAGCAGGCCTAAGACGGCGGGGGGGCCTTCGAACATTCAGTACTTC; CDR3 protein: CASRPKTAGGPSNIQYF
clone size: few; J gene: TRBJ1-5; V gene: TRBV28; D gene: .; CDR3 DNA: TGTGCCAGCAGGGCAGGGGGCAATCAGCCCCAGCATTTT; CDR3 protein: CASRAGGNQPQHF
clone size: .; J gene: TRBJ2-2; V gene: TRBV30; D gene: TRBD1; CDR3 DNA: TGTGCCTGGGCCACCGGGACAGCAACGAACACCGGGGAGCTGTTTTTT; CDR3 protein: CAWATGTATNTGELFF
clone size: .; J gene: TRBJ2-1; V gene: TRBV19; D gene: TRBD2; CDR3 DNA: TGTGCCAGTAACACCGGGACTAACTACAATGAGCAGTTCTTC; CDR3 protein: CASNTGTNYNEQFF
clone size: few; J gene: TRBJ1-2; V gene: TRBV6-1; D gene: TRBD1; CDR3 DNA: TGTGCCAGCAGTGATTCAGGGGGTAGGGGCTACACCTTC; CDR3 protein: CASSDSGGRGYTF
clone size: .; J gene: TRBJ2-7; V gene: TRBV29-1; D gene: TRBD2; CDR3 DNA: TGCAGCGTTGAAGTACCTAGCGGCTACGAGCAGTACTTC; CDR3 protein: CSVEVPSGYEQYF
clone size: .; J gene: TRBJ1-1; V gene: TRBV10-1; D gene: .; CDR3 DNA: TGCGCCAGCTACCTGGTCAGACGGATAAAGGCGAACACTGAAGCTTTCTTT; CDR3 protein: CASYLVRRIKANTEAFF
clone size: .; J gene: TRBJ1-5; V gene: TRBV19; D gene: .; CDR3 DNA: TGTGCCAGTAGAACACAGGGATGGGATCAGCCCCAGCATTTT; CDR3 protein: CASRTQGWDQPQHF
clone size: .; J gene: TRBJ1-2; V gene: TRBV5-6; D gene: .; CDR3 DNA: TGTGCCAGCAGCTTGAACGGACTCTATGGCTACACCTTC; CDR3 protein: CASSLNGLYGYTF
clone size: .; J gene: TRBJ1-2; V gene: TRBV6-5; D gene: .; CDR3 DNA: TGTGCCAGCAGCTACCGGACAGATCCCTATGGCTACACCTTC; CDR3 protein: CASSYRTDPYGYTF
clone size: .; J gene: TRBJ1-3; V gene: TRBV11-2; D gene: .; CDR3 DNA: TGTGCCAGCGGAATAGGTCCAGGGGTAACGAGATCCTCTGGAAACACCATATATTTT; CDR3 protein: CASGIGPGVTRSSGNTIYF
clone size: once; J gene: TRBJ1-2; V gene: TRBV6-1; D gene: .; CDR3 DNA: TGTGCCAGCATTGCAGGGGCACCCTATGGCTACACCTTC; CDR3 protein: CASIAGAPYGYTF
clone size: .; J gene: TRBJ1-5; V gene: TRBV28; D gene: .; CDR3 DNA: TGTGCCAGCACCAACAATCAGCCCCAGCATTTT; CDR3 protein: CASTNNQPQHF
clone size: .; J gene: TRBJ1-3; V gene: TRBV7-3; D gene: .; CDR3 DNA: TGTGCCAGCAGCTTAACGGGGGGGCCTGGAAACACCATATATTTT; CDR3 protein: CASSLTGGPGNTIYF
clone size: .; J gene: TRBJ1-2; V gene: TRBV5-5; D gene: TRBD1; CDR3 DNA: TGTGCCAGCAGCTTGGACGATTCGGGACAGGGTTTCTATGGCTACACCTTC; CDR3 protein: CASSLDDSGQGFYGYTF
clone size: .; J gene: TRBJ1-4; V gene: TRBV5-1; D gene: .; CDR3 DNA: TGCGCCAGCAGCTTAGGGGCGTCTAATGAAAAACTGTTTTTT; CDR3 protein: CASSLGASNEKLFF
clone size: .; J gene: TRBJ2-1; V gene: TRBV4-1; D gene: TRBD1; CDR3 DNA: TGCGCCAGCAGCCAAGAGAGATTTGGGCAGGGGGCAGGGAATGAGCAGTTCTTC; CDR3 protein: CASSQERFGQGAGNEQFF
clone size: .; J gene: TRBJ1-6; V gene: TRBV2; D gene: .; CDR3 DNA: TGTGCCGGAAAGGTTAACGACTTTTATAATTCACCCCTCCACTTT; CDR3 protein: CAGKVNDFYNSPLHF
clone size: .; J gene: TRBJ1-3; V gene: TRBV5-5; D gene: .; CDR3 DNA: TGTGCCAGCAGCTTGATCGGGACACCGAGCTCTGGAAACACCATATATTTT; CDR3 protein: CASSLIGTPSSGNTIYF